The 7 T cell receptor beta chains given below trace back to one sample, sequenced in a study of radiation and T cells in renal cell carcinoma. Sequenced by immunoSEQ multiplex PCR; TCRdb stores in-frame clones only, minus some. The sample contains 85,000 to 100,000 clones, 75% to 90% of which appear only once. Described time point: baseline pretreatment blood. Noted treatment: 15 Gy SBRT to primary tumor, nephrectomy 4 weeks later. The input for sequencing was blood, taken from a patient whose treatment included radiotherapy and nephrectomy. The receptors shown here come from a middle-aged man with renal cell carcinoma.

This chain connects TRBV7-9 to TRBJ2-3, with 8 bases matching TRBD2. Trimming cost V 1 base and J 8 bases; bases outside gene matches: 8. Germline assignment: CDR1 SEHNR and CDR2 FQNEAQ (reference sequence). This CDR3 contains 15 residues. CDR3 residues: CASSLVSAGVGTQYF. The CDR3 DNA reads TGTGCCAGCAGCTTAGTTTCAGCGGGGGTGGGTACGCAGTATTTT.

The J gene is TRBJ2-5, the V gene TRBV10-2; 10 bases agree with TRBD1. Germline CDR1 reads WSHSY; CDR2 reads SAAADI. V lost 3 bases and J lost 7; bases outside the gene matches: 8. CDR3 length: 15 residues. CDR3 in DNA: TGCGCCAGCAGTGACCCGAATCGGGACAGGGGGACCCAGTACTTC. Amino acids: CASSDPNRDRGTQYF.

This clone was seen just once. The gene calls are TRBV10-3 and TRBJ1-2, with D possibly being TRBD1 (5 bases). The CDR3 loop spans 12 amino acids. V gave up 10 bases and J gave up 6 bases, with 15 bases separating them. Germline V gene data show CDR1 as ENHRY and CDR2 as SYGVKD. In DNA, the CDR3 is TGTGCCACAACCGGGGCTGGAGATGGCTACACCTTC. Translated: CATTGAGDGYTF.

The V and J genes are TRBV5-1 and TRBJ2-7, with D perhaps TRBD1 (6 bases). The length of the CDR3 is 14 residues. Germline V gene lookup returns CDR1 SGHRS and CDR2 YFSETQ. V gave up 0 bases and J gave up 2 bases, with 9 bases separating them. CDR3 region: CASSLDRETYEQYF. The CDR3, as DNA: TGCGCCAGCAGCTTGGACAGGGAAACCTACGAGCAGTACTTC.

The V call is TRBV5-1, the J call TRBJ2-7; 8 bases agree with TRBD2. CDR1 is SGHRS, CDR2 YFSETQ, per germline. This CDR3 has 15 amino acids. The V and J ends lost 5 bases and 2 bases, in that order; junction bases with no gene match: 9. The CDR3, as DNA: TGCGCCAGCAGACTAGACCCGGGACTAGCCTACGAGCAGTACTTC. It encodes CASRLDPGLAYEQYF. Together with reference TRBV5-1 and TRBJ2-7, the CDR3 gives the full variable domain: KAGVTQTPRYLIKTRGQQVTLSCSPISGHRSVSWYQQTPGQGLQFLFEYFSETQRNKGNFPGRFSGRQFSNSRSEMNVSTLELGDSALYLCASRLDPGLAYEQYFGPGTRLTVT.

This clone was recorded a few times. This chain joins TRBV10-3 and TRBJ1-1; perhaps TRBD1 as D (5 bases). Trimming pared 10 bases from V and 4 bases from J, leaving 16 bases between. Germline values: CDR1 ENHRY, CDR2 SYGVKD. This CDR3 is 13 amino acids long. DNA for the CDR3: TGTGCCACGGGACGGACGCAGCTCACTGAAGCTTTCTTT. It encodes CATGRTQLTEAFF.

The J gene is TRBJ2-1, the V gene TRBV15; D is unclear. CDR3 length equals 14 residues. Trimming pared 4 bases from V and 8 bases from J, leaving 15 bases between. The germline gives CDR1 LNHNV, CDR2 YYDKDF (reference sequence). The chain's CDR3 is CATSINSVRDEQFF. The CDR3 nucleotides are TGTGCCACCAGCATCAACAGTGTGCGCGATGAGCAGTTCTTC.